Listed here are 28 T cell receptor beta chains from one sample, sequenced in a study of T-cell memory formation after mild COVID-19. TCRdb independently ran MiXCR on the 5' RACE reads; one entry per CDR3 protein. The table has about 600,000 distinct CDR3 sequences, less than 25% seen once. Material: PBMCs or a T cell subset sorted from them (not recorded which). All receptors derive from an adult woman who had mild COVID-19 (a few samples of this study predate the infection). Cell type and time point are not known.

The chain uses TRBV7-3 and TRBJ1-1; D is undetermined. The germline V and J ends were trimmed by 1 base and 1 base, with 7 bases remaining between them. From germline, CDR1 is SGHTA and CDR2 FQGTGA. CDR3 length equals 14 residues. DNA for the CDR3: TGTGCCAGCAGCTTAAACGCGGCGAACACTGAAGCTTTCTTT. It encodes CASSLNAANTEAFF.

The chain links TRBV2 to TRBJ1-5, with D possibly TRBD1 on 6 matching bases. Trimming took off 8 bases at V and 2 bases at J, with 13 bases between the two ends. The germline gives CDR1 SNHLY, CDR2 FYNNEI. The CDR3 runs to 14 residues. CDR3 sequence: CASLQGLGNQPQHF. The CDR3 bases are TGTGCCAGCTTACAGGGATTGGGCAATCAGCCCCAGCATTTT.

This clonotype was observed once. The gene calls are TRBV5-1 and TRBJ1-6; D not resolved. Germline lookup yields CDR1 SGHRS and CDR2 YFSETQ. The CDR3 consists of 14 residues. V was shortened by 4 bases and J by 6 bases, with 11 bases between the two germline ends. CDR3 coding DNA: TGCGCCAGCAGCGCTGACGGGTGTAATTCACCCCTCCACTTT. This translates into CASSADGCNSPLHF.

This clonotype was seen more than once but under ten times. J is TRBJ1-2 and V is TRBV29-1; 8 positions match TRBD1. Germline CDR1 is SQVTM and CDR2 is ANQGSEA. This CDR3 has 14 residues. The junction had 9 bases not matched to a gene; V was cut back by 5 bases and J by 4 bases. The CDR3 bases are TGCAGCGTTTCCACCGACAGGGGAGGCTATGGCTACACCTTC. Translating gives CSVSTDRGGYGYTF.

The gene calls are TRBV12-3 or TRBV12-4 and TRBJ1-1; no definite D call. Trimming removed 2 bases at V and 1 base at J, with 8 bases between. This CDR3 spans 14 amino acids. This chain's CDR3 is CASSLNLGNTEAFF. CDR3 bases: TGTGCCAGCAGTTTAAACCTGGGGAACACTGAAGCTTTCTTT.

This clonotype was detected a few times. The CDR3 DNA sequence: TGTGCCATCGGTCAGGGGTTTAATCAGCCCCAGCATTTT. Encoded protein: CAIGQGFNQPQHF. The chain recombines TRBV10-3 with TRBJ1-5; possible D gene TRBD1, 6 bases. This CDR3 has 13 amino acids. Germline V lookup: CDR1 ENHRY, CDR2 SYGVKD. V was trimmed by 8 bases and J by 4 bases, leaving 12 bases between them.

This clonotype occurred a few times. CDR3 in amino acids: CASSVGAGSYEQYF. CDR3 coding DNA: TGTGCCAGCAGTGTTGGGGCAGGTTCCTACGAGCAGTACTTC. The chain links TRBV25-1 to TRBJ2-7; D is perhaps TRBD1 (5 bases). The CDR3 runs to 14 residues. Trimming removed 4 bases from V and 1 base from J, with 11 bases in between. Germline V gene lookup returns CDR1 MGHDK and CDR2 SYGVNS.

This clonotype occurred a few times. V usage is TRBV7-6 and J usage is TRBJ2-1; 12 bases fit TRBD2. This CDR3 is 15 amino acids long. Germline CDR1 SGHVS, CDR2 FNYEAQ. After removal of 1 base from V and 10 bases from J, the junction contained 5 bases not matched to a gene. The CDR3, as DNA: TGTGCCAGCAGCTTAGGGACTAGCGGGGCGGGGGAGCAGTTCTTC. It translates to CASSLGTSGAGEQFF.

This clonotype showed up just a few times. This chain links TRBV9 with TRBJ2-7, with 11 nucleotides matching TRBD2. V lost 0 bases, J lost 5 bases, and 7 bases stayed unmatched. CDR1 is SGDLS and CDR2 is YYNGEE in the germline V gene. The CDR3 has 16 amino acids. CDR3 residues: CASSVAASGRTNEQYF. DNA for the CDR3: TGTGCCAGCAGCGTAGCTGCTAGCGGGAGGACTAACGAGCAGTACTTC. Based on the CDR3 plus reference TRBV9 and TRBJ2-7, the full variable domain is DSGVTQTPKHLITATGQRVTLRCSPRSGDLSVYWYQQSLDQGLQFLIQYYNGEERAKGNILERFSAQQFPDLHSELNLSSLELGDSALYFCASSVAASGRTNEQYFGPGTRLTVT.

This clonotype has more than one count but fewer than ten. The V call is TRBV24-1, the J call TRBJ2-1; 10 bases agree with TRBD2. Per germline, CDR1 KGHDR and CDR2 SFDVKD. The CDR3 spans 14 residues. V was clipped by 5 bases and J by 6 bases; unmatched bases: 3. CDR3 coding DNA: TGTGCCACCAGTGTAAGCGGGAGGGCCAATGAGCAGTTCTTC. This codes for CATSVSGRANEQFF.

The CDR3 loop reads CASSVAASTSGGDTQYF. Here the CDR3 DNA reads TGTGCCAGCAGCGTAGCGGCATCGACTAGCGGGGGGGATACGCAGTATTTT. This chain joins TRBV9 and TRBJ2-3, with TRBD2 matching over 13 bases. Germline V gene data show CDR1 as SGDLS and CDR2 as YYNGEE. The CDR3 is made up of 17 amino acids. V shed 0 bases, J shed 6 bases, and the junction held 7 bases outside the gene matches.

This chain connects TRBV6-5 to TRBJ1-1; the match to TRBD1 covers 9 bases. Trimming at V came to 0 bases and at J to 4 bases, leaving 0 bases not matched to a gene. Germline V gives CDR1 MNHEY, CDR2 SVGAGI. The CDR3 has 14 residues. CDR3 sequence (DNA): TGTGCCAGCAGTTACTCACAGGGGGCCACTGAAGCTTTCTTT. Translation: CASSYSQGATEAFF.

This clonotype was seen more than once but under ten times. CDR3 sequence: CASSLGVEGFQPLHF. DNA for the CDR3: TGTGCCAGCAGCTTAGGTGTCGAAGGATTTCAACCCCTCCACTTT. The chain joins TRBV7-6 to TRBJ1-6; D gene ambiguous. The CDR3 extends over 15 amino acids. The V gene lost 1 base and the J gene lost 12 bases, with 16 bases spanning the gap. Germline V gives CDR1 SGHVS, CDR2 FNYEAQ. The full variable domain, rest sourced from reference TRBV7-6 and TRBJ1-6, is GAGVSQSPRYKVTKRGQDVALRCDPISGHVSLYWYRQALGQGPEFLTYFNYEAQQDKSGLPNDRFSAERPEGSISTLTIQRTEQRDSAMYRCASSLGVEGFQPLHFGNGTRLTVT.

The J gene is TRBJ2-4, the V gene TRBV5-1, with 8 bases fitting TRBD1. The CDR3 sequence is 12 residues long. Germline lookup yields CDR1 SGHRS and CDR2 YFSETQ. V shed 4 bases and J 9 bases; nucleotides not matched to a gene: 3. This chain's CDR3 is CASSATGGIQYF. In nucleotides, the CDR3 is TGCGCCAGCAGCGCCACAGGGGGCATTCAGTACTTC.

The chain employs TRBV29-1 and TRBJ2-1; TRBD2 matches 13 bases. The CDR3 is 15 amino acids. Germline lookup yields CDR1 SQVTM and CDR2 ANQGSEA. Trimming cost V 2 bases and J 4 bases; bases outside gene matches: 2. In DNA form, the CDR3 reads TGCAGCGTTGAAACTAGCGGGAGGGCTTACAATGAGCAGTTCTTC. It codes for CSVETSGRAYNEQFF.

This chain connects TRBV29-1 to TRBJ2-5, with TRBD2 matching 7 bases. The CDR3 sequence is 14 residues long. V dropped 0 bases and J dropped 7; count of bases not matched to a gene: 8. Germline loops: CDR1 SQVTM, CDR2 ANQGSEA. CDR3 coding DNA: TGCAGCGTTGAAGAAGCGGGACCCGCGGGGACCCAGTACTTC. As protein: CSVEEAGPAGTQYF. The whole variable domain, filled in from reference TRBV29-1 and TRBJ2-5, reads SAVISQKPSRDICQRGTSLTIQCQVDSQVTMMFWYRQQPGQSLTLIATANQGSEATYESGFVIDKFPISRPNLTFSTLTVSNMSPEDSSIYLCSVEEAGPAGTQYFGPGTRLLVL.

The V call is TRBV5-4, the J call TRBJ2-7, with 8 bases matching TRBD1. J lost 2 bases, V lost 5 bases, and 9 bases had no gene match. Per the germline V gene, CDR1 is SGHNT and CDR2 is YYREEE (reference sequence). This CDR3 contains 15 residues. The CDR3 is CASSLRTGTAYEQYF. CDR3 nucleotide sequence: TGTGCCAGCAGTTTAAGGACAGGGACTGCCTACGAGCAGTACTTC.

This clonotype was seen a handful of times. The gene calls are TRBV4-3 and TRBJ1-6; 7 bases line up with TRBD1. Germline assignment: CDR1 LGHNA and CDR2 YSLEER. V was pared by 3 bases and J by 6 bases, with 11 bases of the junction left unmatched. This CDR3 has 17 amino acids. DNA for the CDR3: TGCGCCAGCAGCCATGATGCCGGGACAGCGACTAATTCACCCCTCCACTTT. Translating it yields CASSHDAGTATNSPLHF.

This clonotype was observed a few times. The genes are TRBV13 and TRBJ2-3; tentative D call: TRBD2 (6 bases). V lost 3 bases to trimming and J lost 6 bases, with 10 bases between them. The germline CDR1 and CDR2 sequences are PRHDT and FYEKMQ (reference sequence). The CDR3 is 13 residues long. This CDR3 is CASSLEGSDTQYF. In nucleotides, the CDR3 is TGTGCCAGCAGCTTGGAGGGATCGGATACGCAGTATTTT.

This rearrangement joins TRBV29-1 to TRBJ1-1, with D tentatively TRBD1 (5 bases). CDR1 is SQVTM and CDR2 is ANQGSEA in the germline V gene. Trimming took 3 bases from V and 2 from J, leaving 16 bases between them. The CDR3 consists of 15 residues. As DNA, the CDR3 is TGCAGCGTTGAGCTTTGGGAGGGGAGAAACACTGAAGCTTTCTTT. Encoded protein: CSVELWEGRNTEAFF.

V usage is TRBV27 and J usage is TRBJ1-4; perhaps TRBD1 as D (6 bases). Germline V gene lookup returns CDR1 MNHEY and CDR2 SMNVEV (reference sequence). The CDR3 consists of 16 residues. V lost 6 bases and J lost 8, with 22 bases in between. CDR3 sequence reads: CASSENFGGQGEKLFF. The CDR3 nucleotides are TGTGCCAGCAGCGAGAATTTCGGGGGGCAGGGAGAAAAACTGTTTTTT.

This sequence joins TRBV5-1 and TRBJ2-1, with 7 bases fitting TRBD2. Looked up from germline, CDR1 is SGHRS and CDR2 is YFSETQ. The trim removed 4 bases at V and 4 bases at J, leaving 14 bases unmatched. This CDR3 has 17 residues. The chain's CDR3 is CASSLTLWGGTYNEQFF. The CDR3, as DNA: TGCGCCAGCAGCCTAACCCTGTGGGGGGGTACTTACAATGAGCAGTTCTTC.

This clonotype was seen only a few times. The chain has TRBV29-1 and TRBJ2-2; 8 nucleotides align to TRBD1. After removal of 3 bases from V and 6 bases from J, the junction contained 6 bases not matched to a gene. The CDR3 loop spans 14 amino acids. The germline CDR1 and CDR2 sequences are SQVTM and ANQGSEA. The CDR3 DNA is TGCAGCGTTGAGGACAGGGTCGGTCCCGGGGAGCTGTTTTTT. Translation gives CSVEDRVGPGELFF.

This clonotype was recorded at least ten times. The junction does not match germline at one end; this may be a read error. In DNA, the CDR3 is TGTGCCAGCAGGGAAGGGCTAGCCAAAAACATTCAGTACTTC. It encodes CASREGLAKNIQYF. The chain recombines TRBV2 with TRBJ2-4; no clear D. The germline V gene has CDR1 SNHLY and CDR2 FYNNEI. This CDR3 has 14 residues. Full variable domain (remainder filled in from reference TRBV2 and TRBJ2-4): EPEVTQTPSHQVTQMGQEVILRCVPISNHLYFYWYRQILGQKVEFLVSFYNNEISEKSEIFDDQFSVERPDGSNFTLKIRSTKLEDSAMYFCASREGLAKNIQYFGAGTRLSVL.

This clonotype was counted a few times. The chain combines TRBV7-8 with TRBJ2-3, with 7 bases that match TRBD2. CDR1 and CDR2 (germline): SGHVS, FQNEAQ. The CDR3 is made up of 13 amino acids. Losses at the gene ends were 3 bases for V and 14 bases for J; bases not matched to a gene: 11. The CDR3 reads CASSFGLGPPAYF. The CDR3 DNA follows: TGTGCCAGCAGCTTCGGACTAGGCCCACCAGCGTATTTT.

The chain uses TRBV5-1 and TRBJ1-2, with 7 bases aligning to TRBD1. Losses at the gene ends were 6 bases for V and 6 bases for J; bases not matched to a gene: 8. Germline lookup yields CDR1 SGHRS and CDR2 YFSETQ. The CDR3 is made up of 13 amino acids. The CDR3 region is CASKVWDSDGYTF. As DNA, the CDR3 is TGCGCCAGCAAGGTCTGGGACAGCGATGGCTACACCTTC.

This clonotype has a handful of counts. The genes are TRBV20-1 and TRBJ1-1; TRBD1 might be the D (6 bases). V dropped 0 bases and J dropped 6 bases, with 17 bases sitting between them. CDR1 and CDR2 (germline): DFQATT, SNEGSKA (reference sequence). The CDR3 runs to 15 residues. CDR3 bases: TGCAGTGCTAGAGAGGGGACATCCGCGGCCGCTGAAGCTTTCTTT. Encoded protein: CSAREGTSAAAEAFF.

Written as DNA, the CDR3 is TGCAGTGCTAGAGAAGCCGGGACTGGCTCCTACGAGCAGTACTTC. This sequence encodes CSAREAGTGSYEQYF. V is TRBV20-1 and J is TRBJ2-7, with D perhaps TRBD2 (6 bases). CDR1 is DFQATT and CDR2 is SNEGSKA in the germline V gene (reference sequence). CDR3 length: 15 amino acids. Trimming took off 0 bases at V and 0 bases at J, with 12 bases between the two ends.